A single sample gave rise to the 18 T cell receptor beta chains below, sequenced in a study of blood T cell repertoires in COVID-19. Profiling relied on immunoSEQ multiplex PCR, and the TCRdb table lists in-frame clones only, not all of them. The sample lists fewer than 200,000 clones; roughly 82% were seen once. The sequenced material came from PBMCs or T cells enriched from blood (not recorded which). These receptors originate from a man over 45 who had recovered from COVID-19.

This rearrangement joins TRBV10-3 to TRBJ1-1, with 7 nucleotides matching TRBD1. V shed 5 bases and J 3 bases; nucleotides not matched to a gene: 6. This CDR3 contains 14 residues. Germline assignment: CDR1 ENHRY and CDR2 SYGVKD. CDR3 in DNA: TGTGCCATCAGTAAGACAGGGAAGGACACTGAAGCTTTCTTT. It specifies CAISKTGKDTEAFF.

The gene calls are TRBV6-5 and TRBJ2-3, with 9 positions matching TRBD1. With 5 bases clipped from V and 3 bases from J, the junction kept 6 bases outside the gene matches. Germline values: CDR1 MNHEY, CDR2 SVGAGI. The CDR3 extends over 15 amino acids. The CDR3 nucleotides are TGTGCCAGCAGTATCCGGGACAGGGCAACAGATACGCAGTATTTT. Amino acids: CASSIRDRATDTQYF.

The genes are TRBV2 and TRBJ2-6; 8 bases are shared with TRBD1. The CDR3 covers 17 residues. V lost 7 bases to trimming and J lost 2 bases; unmatched junction nucleotides: 10. Germline CDR1 and CDR2: SNHLY and FYNNEI. CDR3 DNA: TGTGCCAGCACCACGGGACAGGAGAACCCTGGGGCCAACGTCCTGACTTTC. Encoded protein: CASTTGQENPGANVLTF.

The chain carries TRBV19 and TRBJ1-2; 10 bases align to TRBD1. This CDR3 comprises 14 residues. The junction had 2 bases not matched to a gene; V was cut back by 3 bases and J by 4 bases. Germline lookup yields CDR1 LNHDA and CDR2 SQIVND (reference sequence). The CDR3: CASSIGQGVYGYTF. The CDR3 nucleotides are TGTGCCAGTAGTATTGGACAGGGGGTCTATGGCTACACCTTC.

This sequence joins TRBV28 and TRBJ2-5, with D tentatively TRBD1 (6 bases). V lost 7 bases to trimming and J lost 4 bases, with 16 bases between them. The length of the CDR3 is 14 residues. Germline loops: CDR1 MDHEN, CDR2 SYDVKM. The CDR3 DNA reads TGTGCCAGCAAAAGGATTACAGGGCGAGAGACCCAGTACTTC. This gives the protein CASKRITGRETQYF. The full variable domain, rest sourced from reference TRBV28 and TRBJ2-5, is DVKVTQSSRYLVKRTGEKVFLECVQDMDHENMFWYRQDPGLGLRLIYFSYDVKMKEKGDIPEGYSVSREKKERFSLILESASTNQTSMYLCASKRITGRETQYFGPGTRLLVL.

This sequence joins TRBV5-4 and TRBJ2-3; 10 nucleotides match TRBD2. Germline loops: CDR1 SGHNT, CDR2 YYREEE (reference sequence). CDR3 length equals 15 residues. Losses at the gene ends were 4 bases for V and 3 bases for J; bases not matched to a gene: 5. The DNA for the CDR3 is TGTGCCAGCAGCGTAAGCGGGGGGGCGACAGATACGCAGTATTTT. It translates to CASSVSGGATDTQYF.

The chain recombines TRBV5-1 with TRBJ2-2; 8 bases are shared with TRBD1. Germline CDR1 SGHRS, CDR2 YFSETQ. The CDR3 is 15 amino acids. J lost 3 bases, V lost 4 bases, and 5 bases had no gene match. The CDR3 sequence: CASSRGQGYTGELFF. Here the CDR3 DNA reads TGCGCCAGCAGCAGAGGACAGGGCTACACCGGGGAGCTGTTTTTT. The full variable domain, completed using reference TRBV5-1 and TRBJ2-2, is KAGVTQTPRYLIKTRGQQVTLSCSPISGHRSVSWYQQTPGQGLQFLFEYFSETQRNKGNFPGRFSGRQFSNSRSEMNVSTLELGDSALYLCASSRGQGYTGELFFGEGSRLTVL.

The chain carries TRBV2 and TRBJ1-1; D perhaps matches TRBD1 (5 bases). The CDR3 loop spans 14 amino acids. CDR1 is SNHLY, CDR2 FYNNEI, per germline. Deletions cut 6 bases from V and 11 bases from J, with 22 bases between. The CDR3 DNA follows: TGTGCCAGCAGCGAACGGGGACCTCGGGGGGAGGCTTTCTTT. Its translation is CASSERGPRGEAFF.

The chain joins TRBV28 to TRBJ1-1; 10 nucleotides align to TRBD1. Germline loops: CDR1 MDHEN, CDR2 SYDVKM. J lost 4 bases, V lost 7 bases, and 6 bases had no gene match. There are 14 residues in the CDR3. For the CDR3, the DNA is TGTGCCAGCACCCGACAGGGGGCCAGCACTGAAGCTTTCTTT. The encoded protein is CASTRQGASTEAFF.

The J gene is TRBJ2-1, the V gene TRBV9; 12 bases match TRBD2. V shed 4 bases and J 5 bases; nucleotides not matched to a gene: 10. Germline V CDR1 and CDR2: SGDLS, YYNGEE. The CDR3 has 17 amino acids. CDR3 protein: CASSPWLAGGEDNEQFF. The CDR3 DNA is TGTGCCAGCAGCCCATGGCTAGCGGGGGGGGAGGACAATGAGCAGTTCTTC. The entire variable domain, with the rest obtained from reference TRBV9 and TRBJ2-1, is as follows: DSGVTQTPKHLITATGQRVTLRCSPRSGDLSVYWYQQSLDQGLQFLIQYYNGEERAKGNILERFSAQQFPDLHSELNLSSLELGDSALYFCASSPWLAGGEDNEQFFGPGTRLTVL.

Comments on this clone: The sample holds other DNA sequences that translate to the same CDR3. This CDR3 is CSARDNYEQYF. CDR3 sequence (DNA): TGCAGTGCTAGGGACAACTACGAGCAGTACTTC. J is TRBJ2-7 and V is TRBV20-1; possible D gene TRBD1, 5 bases. The ends were cut back, 3 bases at V and 3 bases at J, with 6 bases in the middle. The CDR3 is made up of 11 amino acids. CDR1 and CDR2 (germline): DFQATT, SNEGSKA (reference sequence).

This chain joins TRBV5-4 and TRBJ2-7, with D possibly being TRBD1 (5 bases). This CDR3 is 16 amino acids long. The V end lost 0 bases, the J end lost 0 bases, and 13 bases lay between the germline ends. The germline V gene encodes CDR1 SGHNT and CDR2 YYREEE (reference sequence). CDR3 residues: CASSLGQRTFSYEQYF. The CDR3 DNA reads TGTGCCAGCAGCTTGGGACAGCGAACTTTCTCCTACGAGCAGTACTTC.

Here the CDR3 reads CASSGSLGNTGELFF. CDR3 sequence (DNA): TGTGCCAGCAGCGGAAGCCTAGGGAACACCGGGGAGCTGTTTTTT. This chain links TRBV7-8 with TRBJ2-2; D not resolved. V was cut by 5 bases and J by 1 base, with 11 bases left in between. CDR1 is SGHVS and CDR2 is FQNEAQ in the germline V gene. The CDR3 loop spans 15 amino acids. Drawing the rest from reference TRBV7-8 and TRBJ2-2, the complete variable domain is GAGVSQSPRYKVAKRGQDVALRCDPISGHVSLFWYQQALGQGPEFLTYFQNEAQLDKSGLPSDRFFAERPEGSVSTLKIQRTQQEDSAVYLCASSGSLGNTGELFFGEGSRLTVL.

A word on this clone: Distinct nucleotide sequences in the sample also encode this CDR3. The chain is built from TRBV5-1 and TRBJ2-3; 9 nucleotides agree with TRBD1. J gave up 3 bases and V 4 bases, and 6 bases lay outside the gene matches. The germline gives CDR1 SGHRS, CDR2 YFSETQ. This CDR3 is built from 15 residues. The CDR3 DNA follows: TGCGCCAGCAGCCTGGGACAGGGCGGGACAGATACGCAGTATTTT. It is translated as CASSLGQGGTDTQYF.

This chain joins TRBV7-8 and TRBJ1-2, with TRBD1 as a possible D gene (6 bases). The CDR3 runs 15 residues. Between the trimmed V and J ends, which lost 4 bases and 0 bases, there was a span of 12 bases. Germline values: CDR1 SGHVS, CDR2 FQNEAQ. The CDR3 is CASSWSTGANYGYTF. The CDR3 nucleotides are TGTGCCAGCAGCTGGTCGACAGGAGCTAACTATGGCTACACCTTC.

This clone was seen once. The chain has TRBV5-1 and TRBJ2-2, with 7 bases identical to TRBD1. CDR3 length: 15 amino acids. From germline, CDR1 is SGHRS and CDR2 YFSETQ. Losses at the gene ends were 4 bases for V and 2 bases for J; bases not matched to a gene: 5. The CDR3 nucleotides are TGCGCCAGCAGCCTGGGACAGCAAAACACCGGGGAGCTGTTTTTT. It is translated as CASSLGQQNTGELFF.

V and J are TRBV30 and TRBJ2-1; D perhaps matches TRBD2 (5 bases). The length of the CDR3 is 13 residues. V was trimmed by 1 base and J by 7 bases, leaving 11 bases between them. Germline V gene sequence: CDR1 GTSNPN, CDR2 SVGIG (reference sequence). Here the CDR3 reads CAWSAGLPNEQFF. DNA for the CDR3: TGTGCCTGGAGTGCGGGGTTGCCGAATGAGCAGTTCTTC.

CDR3 amino acids: CASSHQSIGQRNNEQFF. DNA of the CDR3: TGTGCCAGCAGCCACCAATCTATCGGACAAAGGAACAATGAGCAGTTCTTC. The chain recombines TRBV7-9 with TRBJ2-1; TRBD1 is a possible D gene (5 bases). The germline V gene encodes CDR1 SEHNR and CDR2 FQNEAQ (reference sequence). V lost 5 bases to trimming and J lost 5 bases, with 22 bases between them. CDR3 size: 17 residues. Based on the CDR3 plus reference TRBV7-9 and TRBJ2-1, the full variable domain is DTGVSQNPRHKITKRGQNVTFRCDPISEHNRLYWYRQTLGQGPEFLTYFQNEAQLEKSRLLSDRFSAERPKGSFSTLEIQRTEQGDSAMYLCASSHQSIGQRNNEQFFGPGTRLTVL.